Presented here are 17 T cell receptor beta chains from one specimen sequenced in a study of T cell repertoires in ileal Crohn's disease. The repertoire was sequenced with immunoSEQ multiplex PCR; TCRdb's copy has only in-frame clones and lacks some. The repertoire holds approximately 10,000 clones, with around 74% as singletons. Time point reported: neoterminal ileum biopsy at postoperative endoscopy, about 6 months after surgery. The sequenced sample was ileal tissue. The receptor set was obtained from an adult with Crohn's disease.

The chain recombines TRBV18 with TRBJ2-7, with D unresolved. Germline values: CDR1 KGHSH, CDR2 LQKENI. This CDR3 is 14 amino acids long. V was trimmed by 3 bases and J by 6 bases, leaving 15 bases between them. This CDR3 reads CASSPGPSSSEQYF. CDR3 sequence (DNA): TGTGCCAGCTCACCGGGCCCATCCTCCAGCGAGCAGTACTTC.

The gene calls are TRBV5-1 and TRBJ1-4, with 8 positions matching TRBD1. V shed 0 bases and J 6 bases; nucleotides not matched to a gene: 4. Germline assignment: CDR1 SGHRS and CDR2 YFSETQ. The CDR3 is 15 amino acids. The CDR3 loop reads CASSLGPGGDEKLFF. The CDR3 DNA reads TGCGCCAGCAGCTTGGGACCAGGGGGCGATGAAAAACTGTTTTTT.

The V and J genes are TRBV19 and TRBJ2-3; D ambiguous. The CDR3 has 15 amino acids. The germline CDR1 and CDR2 sequences are LNHDA and SQIVND (reference sequence). Trimming cost V 7 bases and J 3 bases, with 17 bases left between them. CDR3 region: CASTPDLSRTDTQYF. CDR3 in DNA: TGTGCCAGTACCCCGGATCTCTCGAGGACAGATACGCAGTATTTT. Using reference TRBV19 and TRBJ2-3 for the parts outside the CDR3, the full variable domain is DGGITQSPKYLFRKEGQNVTLSCEQNLNHDAMYWYRQDPGQGLRLIYYSQIVNDFQKGDIAEGYSVSREKKESFPLTVTSAQKNPTAFYLCASTPDLSRTDTQYFGPGTRLTVL.

This clone appeared a single time. CDR3 nucleotide sequence: TGTGCCAGCAGTGACCAGGGAGGGACCGGCCCCTCTGGAAACACCATATATTTT. Protein: CASSDQGGTGPSGNTIYF. The chain carries TRBV6-1 and TRBJ1-3; D is possibly TRBD1 (5 bases). V lost 3 bases to trimming and J lost 0 bases, with 18 bases between them. Germline loops: CDR1 MNHNS, CDR2 SASEGT. CDR3 size: 18 residues.

V and J are TRBV6-1 and TRBJ2-7, with 8 bases lining up with TRBD1. Looked up from germline, CDR1 is MNHNS and CDR2 is SASEGT. The CDR3 is 15 amino acids. V was pared by 9 bases and J by 5 bases, with 15 bases of the junction left unmatched. The CDR3 reads CASNEPDRGAHEQYF. CDR3 coding DNA: TGTGCCAGTAACGAACCTGACAGGGGCGCCCACGAGCAGTACTTC.

J is TRBJ1-2 and V is TRBV29-1; 9 nucleotides line up with TRBD1. Trimming cost V 6 bases and J 6 bases; bases outside gene matches: 14. Germline V CDR1 and CDR2: SQVTM, ANQGSEA. This CDR3 is 15 amino acids long. In nucleotides, the CDR3 is TGCAGCGTAATCAAAGGGACAGGGACGATGGATGGCTACACCTTC. Residues: CSVIKGTGTMDGYTF.

J is TRBJ2-3 and V is TRBV6-1; the D gene is possibly TRBD2 (6 bases). The CDR3 covers 18 residues. Trimming removed 1 base from V and 2 bases from J, with 19 bases in between. Germline loops: CDR1 MNHNS, CDR2 SASEGT. DNA for the CDR3: TGTGCCAGCAGTGAAGGGGTCAGCTCACTAGCTTACACAGATACGCAGTATTTT. Residues: CASSEGVSSLAYTDTQYF.

V usage is TRBV6-1 and J usage is TRBJ2-3, with 14 bases that match TRBD2. CDR3 length: 15 residues. CDR1 is MNHNS, CDR2 SASEGT, per germline. The junction had 5 bases not matched to a gene; V was cut back by 8 bases and J by 4 bases. This CDR3 reads CASPQTSGGADTQYF. Here the CDR3 DNA reads TGTGCCAGCCCCCAGACTAGCGGGGGGGCAGATACGCAGTATTTT.

This clone came up once. The chain carries TRBV6-6 and TRBJ1-6, with 7 bases matching TRBD1. J lost 8 bases, V lost 0 bases, and 4 bases had no gene match. The CDR3 contains 15 residues. Germline CDR1 is MNHNY and CDR2 is SVGAGI (reference sequence). CDR3 nucleotide sequence: TGTGCCAGCAGTTACTCGGGACAGTTGTATTCACCCCTCCACTTT. Translation gives CASSYSGQLYSPLHF.

The rearrangement joins TRBV6-4 to TRBJ2-3, with 9 bases matching TRBD1. In germline, CDR1 is MRHNA, CDR2 SNTAGT. The CDR3 runs to 14 residues. The junction had 2 bases not matched to a gene; V was cut back by 3 bases and J by 4 bases. The CDR3 region is CASSEQGAPDTQYF. The CDR3 DNA reads TGTGCCAGCAGTGAACAGGGGGCCCCAGATACGCAGTATTTT.

The J gene is TRBJ1-1, the V gene TRBV14; 7 nucleotides agree with TRBD1. The CDR3 covers 13 residues. Germline V gene sequence: CDR1 SGHDN, CDR2 FVKESK. After removal of 3 bases from V and 11 bases from J, the junction contained 9 bases not matched to a gene. CDR3: CASSQIRQGEAFF. CDR3 nucleotide sequence: TGTGCCAGCAGCCAGATACGACAGGGCGAGGCTTTCTTT.

This clone was detected a few times. The chain couples TRBV27 to TRBJ2-5, with TRBD2 as a possible D gene (5 bases). There are 13 residues in the CDR3. Germline-derived CDR1 and CDR2 are MNHEY and SMNVEV (reference sequence). The V gene lost 3 bases and the J gene lost 4 bases, with 9 bases spanning the gap. CDR3 protein: CASSFVAGETQYF. Written as DNA, the CDR3 is TGTGCCAGCAGTTTCGTCGCGGGAGAGACCCAGTACTTC.

This clone occurred a few times. V gene TRBV4-2 combines with J gene TRBJ2-7; 7 positions match TRBD2. The V gene end was trimmed by 3 bases and the J gene end by 11 bases; junction bases not matched to a gene: 10. CDR1 LGHNA and CDR2 YNFKEQ come from the germline V gene. CDR3 length: 13 amino acids. CDR3 nucleotides: TGTGCCAGCAGCCAGGAACCGGGAGGCGATGAGTACTTC. Translation: CASSQEPGGDEYF.

CDR3 protein: CASRTGPEGGNEQFF. CDR3 bases: TGTGCCAGCAGGACCGGGCCTGAAGGGGGCAATGAGCAGTTCTTC. The chain uses TRBV6-5 and TRBJ2-1, with a tentative D call TRBD1 (6 bases). The CDR3 length is 15 residues. Germline V gene data show CDR1 as MNHEY and CDR2 as SVGAGI. V lost 6 bases and J lost 6, with 18 bases in between.

The CDR3 sequence: CASRETVTGIEQFF. The CDR3 DNA reads TGTGCCAGCAGGGAAACGGTTACAGGGATTGAGCAGTTCTTC. V gene TRBV2 combines with J gene TRBJ2-1; D is possibly TRBD1 (6 bases). Germline CDR1 reads SNHLY; CDR2 reads FYNNEI. The CDR3 length is 14 residues. Trimming took off 6 bases at V and 9 bases at J, with 18 bases between the two ends.

The chain employs TRBV7-2 and TRBJ1-2; tentative D call: TRBD1 (6 bases). The length of the CDR3 is 14 residues. V lost 1 base and J 2 bases, leaving 8 bases between the germline ends. The germline V gene has CDR1 SGHTA and CDR2 FQGNSA. Written as DNA, the CDR3 is TGTGCCAGCAGCTTAGGTACAGGGAACTATGGCTACACCTTC. Protein: CASSLGTGNYGYTF.

The chain employs TRBV18 and TRBJ1-2, with TRBD1 matching 7 bases. CDR1 and CDR2 from the germline V gene are KGHSH and LQKENI. This CDR3 region has 17 residues. Trimming removed 2 bases from V and 4 bases from J; junction bases left unmatched: 13. CDR3 DNA sequence: TGTGCCAGCTCACCAGGAGGGGGACAGCGAAGACTCTATGGCTACACCTTC. Residues: CASSPGGGQRRLYGYTF.